The sequence of this T cell receptor (beta chain) was determined in a study of Ad26.COV2.S vaccination and SARS-CoV-2 variants. Here immunoSEQ multiplex PCR was the method, and the copy in TCRdb shows in-frame clones only, minus some. The sample has nearly 400,000 clones, about 89% seen once. Whole-study results and caveats: Once vaccination had occurred, spike-specific CD8+ and CD4+ T cell responses reportedly showed substantial breadth. Those who received the vaccine showed greater spike-specific TCR breadth than those given placebo. Recipients of either vaccine or placebo displayed similar breadth of non-spike TCRs.

CDR1 SGDLS and CDR2 YYNGEE come from the germline V gene. There are 16 residues in the CDR3. The V end was cut by 0 bases, the J end by 5 bases, with 17 bases between. Comment on this clone: What it recognizes is unknown.

As for treatment: around 19 received Ad26.COV2.S at low or high dose, single or two shots; several received placebo; per-sample allocation not given. Sampling occurred on day 63 after the first vaccine or placebo injection. The sequence was obtained from a person between 18 and 60 years old who received the Ad26.COV2.S COVID-19 vaccine or a placebo. V usage is TRBV9 and J usage is TRBJ2-5, with D hard to call. The sample in question was peripheral blood, obtained in a trial of Ad26.COV2.S vaccine versus placebo. The CDR3 protein is CASSVVGLPVGETQYF. CDR3 sequence (DNA): TGTGCCAGCAGCGTAGTCGGGCTGCCCGTCGGGGAGACCCAGTACTTC.